The entry below describes one T cell receptor beta chain. This CDR3 is also generated by other DNA sequences in the sample. This CDR3 spans 14 amino acids. Germline V gene data show CDR1 as MNHEY and CDR2 as SMNVEV (reference sequence). V shed 6 bases and J 3 bases; nucleotides not matched to a gene: 6. The entry originates in a study of shared clonotypes between healthy human individuals. Looking at the study overall: There were three CD4 naive, three CD4 memory, two CD8 naive and one CD8 memory plates per donor.

It was CD45RO-negative cells, positively selected for CCR7, that made up naive CD8 cells, with terminally differentiated effector memory CD45RA+ cells excluded. Each subset's genomic DNA was split evenly across several immunoSEQ plates. Clones were read by immunoSEQ multiplex PCR, and TCRdb kept only the in-frame ones, dropping some. The table includes around 2,000,000 clones, about 95% detected once. This chain links TRBV27 with TRBJ2-7, with TRBD1 matching over 9 bases. The specimen was naive CD8+ T cells sorted from blood. The source is a man between 18 and 35 years old in good health. CDR3 in amino acids: CASRPGQGLYEQYF. The CDR3 nucleotides read TGTGCCAGCAGACCGGGACAGGGCCTCTACGAGCAGTACTTC.